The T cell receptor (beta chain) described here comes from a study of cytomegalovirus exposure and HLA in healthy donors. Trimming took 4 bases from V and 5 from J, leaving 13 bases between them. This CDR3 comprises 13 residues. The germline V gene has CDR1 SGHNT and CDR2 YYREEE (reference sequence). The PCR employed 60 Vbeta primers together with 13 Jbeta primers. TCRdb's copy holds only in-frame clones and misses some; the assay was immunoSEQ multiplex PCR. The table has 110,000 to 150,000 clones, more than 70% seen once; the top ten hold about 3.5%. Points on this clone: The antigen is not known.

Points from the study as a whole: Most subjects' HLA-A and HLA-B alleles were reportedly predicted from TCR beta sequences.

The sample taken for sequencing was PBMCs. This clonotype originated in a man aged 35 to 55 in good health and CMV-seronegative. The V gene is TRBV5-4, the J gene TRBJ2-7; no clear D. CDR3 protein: CASSATTEHEQYF. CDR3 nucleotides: TGTGCCAGCAGCGCTACCACCGAGCACGAGCAGTACTTC.